The 3 T cell receptor beta chains below come from one sample, sequenced in a study of T cells in Graves' hyperthyroidism and ophthalmopathy. Regions amplified from RNA transcripts were the TCR beta CDR3 regions. The TCR CDR3 was amplified in a first-round RT-PCR using the HTBI primer set. TCRdb used MiXCR to reprocess the multiplex PCR reads, holding one entry per CDR3 protein. This table holds more than 600,000 distinct CDR3 sequences, roughly 15% found once. The sequenced sample was blood. These receptors originate from a man between 18 and 35 years old with Graves' hyperthyroidism.

In this sample, this clonotype turned up many times. V is TRBV30 and J is TRBJ2-7; D not certain. Trimming took off 3 bases at V and 5 bases at J, with 8 bases between the two ends. The CDR3 spans 11 residues. Germline loops: CDR1 GTSNPN, CDR2 SVGIG (reference sequence). The CDR3 DNA reads as TGTGCCTGGAGGTCTCACCACGAGCAGTACTTC. Residues: CAWRSHHEQYF.

This clonotype was detected a few times. The V gene is TRBV28, the J gene TRBJ2-5, with 7 bases fitting TRBD2. CDR3 length equals 15 residues. Germline V gives CDR1 MDHEN, CDR2 SYDVKM. The junction had 12 bases not matched to a gene; V was cut back by 6 bases and J by 5 bases. The CDR3 protein is CASRPLGGTHETQYF. CDR3 DNA sequence: TGTGCCAGCAGGCCCCTGGGGGGGACCCACGAGACCCAGTACTTC.

The rearrangement joins TRBV20-1 to TRBJ2-7; 11 nucleotides agree with TRBD2. CDR3 length: 14 amino acids. V shed 6 bases, J shed 6 bases, and the junction held 10 bases outside the gene matches. Germline loops: CDR1 DFQATT, CDR2 SNEGSKA (reference sequence). CDR3 residues: CSAPTTGTSGEQYF. The CDR3 region has the DNA TGCAGTGCACCGACTACCGGGACTAGCGGCGAGCAGTACTTC.